Described below is a single T cell receptor (beta chain) sequence and its context. Its antigen is unidentified. This entry is derived from a study of T cell repertoires in cytomegalovirus infection. The CDR3 covers 15 residues. The V gene end was trimmed by 4 bases and the J gene end by 8 bases; junction bases not matched to a gene: 9. CDR1 and CDR2 (germline): ENHRY, SYGVKD. MiXCR, applied by TCRdb to the reads, yields one record per CDR3 protein. The table has roughly 500,000 distinct CDR3 sequences, about two fifths seen once. The rearrangement joins TRBV10-3 to TRBJ1-4, with TRBD1 identical over 8 bases. The specimen comprised cultured PBMCs, sampled from culture after CMV antigen stimulation. The TCR comes from a human donor in good health (CMV status not recorded). Some clones in this sample may be carry-over from other donors' samples. CDR3 sequence (DNA): TGTGCCATCAGTGTTTCCGGGACAGGCGACGAAAAACTGTTTTTT. This gives the protein CAISVSGTGDEKLFF.